These 15 T cell receptor beta chains originate from one sample sequenced in a study of T cell responses to AZD1222 COVID-19 vaccine. The table came from immunoSEQ multiplex PCR; TCRdb's copy has only in-frame clones and leaves some out. The sample lists fewer than 120,000 clones; roughly four fifths were seen once. Sample: peripheral blood, taken on day 0 of AZD1222 vaccination. The receptors stem from an adult in good health.

The chain recombines TRBV18 with TRBJ2-1; 7 nucleotides agree with TRBD2. The germline gives CDR1 KGHSH, CDR2 LQKENI. V lost 4 bases to trimming and J lost 9 bases; unmatched junction nucleotides: 3. The CDR3 sequence is 12 residues long. The CDR3 loop is CASSLTSTEQFF. The CDR3 DNA reads TGTGCCAGCTCACTGACTAGCACTGAGCAGTTCTTC.

J is TRBJ2-1 and V is TRBV7-8; 11 bases agree with TRBD2. There are 15 residues in the CDR3. Germline V CDR1 and CDR2: SGHVS, FQNEAQ. The J segment lost 3 bases and the V segment lost 3 bases, leaving 1 base of the junction unmatched. The CDR3 nucleotides are TGTGCCAGCAGCTTGGGACTAGCGGACTACAATGAGCAGTTCTTC. Amino acids: CASSLGLADYNEQFF.

The CDR3 protein is CASSLRDWSSPLHF. CDR3 bases: TGTGCCAGCAGCTTGCGGGATTGGAGTTCACCCCTCCACTTT. The J gene is TRBJ1-6, the V gene TRBV7-2, with unresolved D. This CDR3 is built from 14 residues. Germline loops: CDR1 SGHTA, CDR2 FQGNSA. V gave up 3 bases and J gave up 9 bases, with 12 bases separating them.

This chain links TRBV27 with TRBJ1-6; no clear D. Looked up from germline, CDR1 is MNHEY and CDR2 is SMNVEV (reference sequence). The CDR3 length is 15 residues. V lost 2 bases, J lost 6 bases, and 11 bases lay in between. CDR3 DNA sequence: TGTGCCAGCAGTTTAAGTGCCAGGCCTAATTCACCCCTCCACTTT. Protein sequence: CASSLSARPNSPLHF.

The gene calls are TRBV3-1 (or the pseudogene TRBV3-2) and TRBJ1-2, with D possibly TRBD1 on 5 matching bases. Germline CDR1 reads LGHDT; CDR2 reads YNNKEL (reference sequence). This CDR3 is 14 amino acids long. Trimming pared 4 bases from V and 4 bases from J, leaving 13 bases between. CDR3 sequence: CASSLDSSGYGYTF. CDR3 bases: TGTGCCAGCAGCCTAGACAGTTCGGGCTATGGCTACACCTTC.

This chain connects TRBV24-1 to TRBJ1-2; no definite D call. The CDR3 has 13 amino acids. The germline CDR1 and CDR2 sequences are KGHDR and SFDVKD. Trimming cost V 4 bases and J 4 bases, with 9 bases left between them. The CDR3: CATSDEIGYGYTF. The CDR3 DNA reads TGTGCCACCAGTGACGAGATCGGCTATGGCTACACCTTC.

The chain links TRBV28 to TRBJ2-7; 8 nucleotides line up with TRBD1. Trimming at V came to 6 bases and at J to 0 bases, leaving 7 bases not matched to a gene. CDR3 length equals 15 residues. CDR1 is MDHEN and CDR2 is SYDVKM in the germline V gene. CDR3 DNA: TGTGCCAGCAGCAGAGCCGGGACAGGCTCCTACGAGCAGTACTTC. It yields the protein CASSRAGTGSYEQYF. Filled out from reference TRBV28 and TRBJ2-7, the complete variable domain reads DVKVTQSSRYLVKRTGEKVFLECVQDMDHENMFWYRQDPGLGLRLIYFSYDVKMKEKGDIPEGYSVSREKKERFSLILESASTNQTSMYLCASSRAGTGSYEQYFGPGTRLTVT.

The chain is built from TRBV18 and TRBJ1-2, with D unresolved. CDR1 is KGHSH, CDR2 LQKENI, per germline. There are 14 residues in the CDR3. The V and J ends lost 2 bases and 4 bases respectively, with 11 bases between them. CDR3 protein: CASSPNPAGYGYTF. The CDR3 nucleotides are TGTGCCAGCTCACCAAATCCGGCGGGCTATGGCTACACCTTC. Supplemented by reference TRBV18 and TRBJ1-2, the full variable domain reads NAGVMQNPRHLVRRRGQEARLRCSPMKGHSHVYWYRQLPEEGLKFMVYLQKENIIDESGMPKERFSAEFPKEGPSILRIQQVVRGDSAAYFCASSPNPAGYGYTFGSGTRLTVV.

V gene TRBV18 combines with J gene TRBJ1-5, with TRBD1 matching 8 bases. The CDR3 runs to 15 residues. V was pared by 4 bases and J by 7 bases, with 9 bases of the junction left unmatched. Germline CDR1 and CDR2: KGHSH and LQKENI. The CDR3 sequence is CASSLRTGSRQPQHF. CDR3 coding DNA: TGTGCCAGCTCACTACGGACAGGGTCAAGGCAGCCCCAGCATTTT.

This rearrangement joins TRBV7-2 to TRBJ1-1, with D unresolved. Trimming stripped 5 bases from V and 4 bases from J, with 11 bases between. Germline-derived CDR1 and CDR2 are SGHTA and FQGNSA. This CDR3 spans 13 amino acids. The CDR3: CASSPTPPTEAFF. In nucleotides, the CDR3 is TGTGCCAGCAGCCCAACCCCACCCACTGAAGCTTTCTTT.

The CDR3 loop reads CASSSGGSGNTIYF. The CDR3 bases are TGTGCCAGCAGCAGCGGAGGCTCTGGAAACACCATATATTTT. The chain joins TRBV2 to TRBJ1-3; D gene uncertain. The CDR3 is 14 amino acids. Germline V gene data show CDR1 as SNHLY and CDR2 as FYNNEI. V gave up 6 bases and J gave up 0 bases, with 9 bases separating them.

This chain connects TRBV7-6 to TRBJ1-5, with no clear D. V gave up 1 base and J gave up 5 bases, with 15 bases separating them. This CDR3 has 16 amino acids. Germline V gene sequence: CDR1 SGHVS, CDR2 FNYEAQ. The CDR3, as DNA: TGTGCCAGCAGCTTAGGATCTGGGCAGGTGGATCAGCCCCAGCATTTT. Translating gives CASSLGSGQVDQPQHF.

This clone was found once. V and J are TRBV9 and TRBJ2-7, with 8 bases that match TRBD2. This CDR3 has 15 residues. Losses at the gene ends were 0 bases for V and 0 bases for J; bases not matched to a gene: 2. Germline V CDR1 and CDR2: SGDLS, YYNGEE. This CDR3 is CASSVAGGRSYEQYF. CDR3 nucleotide sequence: TGTGCCAGCAGCGTAGCGGGGGGGCGCTCCTACGAGCAGTACTTC.

This sequence joins TRBV15 and TRBJ1-5, with unresolved D. V lost 1 base to trimming and J lost 3 bases, with 16 bases between them. From germline, CDR1 is LNHNV and CDR2 YYDKDF (reference sequence). There are 17 residues in the CDR3. The CDR3 loop reads CATSRGWGGKDNQPQHF. The CDR3 nucleotides read TGTGCCACCAGCAGAGGATGGGGAGGGAAGGACAATCAGCCCCAGCATTTT. The complete variable domain, with remaining parts taken from reference TRBV15 and TRBJ1-5, reads DAMVIQNPRYQVTQFGKPVTLSCSQTLNHNVMYWYQQKSSQAPKLLFHYYDKDFNNEADTPDNFQSRRPNTSFCFLDIRSPGLGDTAMYLCATSRGWGGKDNQPQHFGDGTRLSIL.

This chain links TRBV5-4 with TRBJ1-2, with TRBD1 matching 8 bases. After removal of 1 base from V and 3 bases from J, the junction contained 5 bases not matched to a gene. Looked up from germline, CDR1 is SGHNT and CDR2 is YYREEE (reference sequence). The CDR3 length is 15 residues. CDR3 sequence (DNA): TGTGCCAGCAGCTTGTTACAGGGGGGAGACTATGGCTACACCTTC. Protein: CASSLLQGGDYGYTF.